Following are 18 T cell receptor beta chains from one sample sequenced in a study of OX40 agonist ivuxolimab in advanced cancers. Only in-frame clones appear in the TCRdb table, and some are missing; sequencing was by immunoSEQ multiplex PCR. Altogether about 49,000 clones are present, about 85% being singletons, with the ten largest covering 20%. The source material was CD4+ or CD8+ T cells sorted from blood, sampled in a trial of the OX40 agonist ivuxolimab. The receptors were sampled from an adult with an advanced solid tumor such as melanoma, head and neck, liver or kidney cancer.

This clone was counted once. CDR3 DNA sequence: TGTGCCAGCAGTTTATTTGACAGGGGTAACGTAGCTTTCTTT. Translating gives CASSLFDRGNVAFF. This sequence joins TRBV28 and TRBJ1-1, with 8 bases that match TRBD1. CDR3 length: 14 amino acids. The V and J ends lost 1 base and 10 bases, in that order; junction bases with no gene match: 8. The germline CDR1 and CDR2 sequences are MDHEN and SYDVKM.

The V gene is TRBV4-2, the J gene TRBJ2-1; TRBD1 matches at 8 bases. The CDR3 covers 16 residues. Germline V lookup: CDR1 LGHNA, CDR2 YNFKEQ. V lost 0 bases and J lost 3; bases outside the gene matches: 4. Here the CDR3 reads CASSQEQGDLYNEQFF. In nucleotides, the CDR3 is TGTGCCAGCAGCCAAGAACAGGGGGACCTCTACAATGAGCAGTTCTTC.

This chain links TRBV14 with TRBJ1-1, with 8 bases that match TRBD1. V gave up 6 bases and J gave up 5 bases; unmatched junction bases: 5. This CDR3 spans 13 amino acids. Germline CDR1 and CDR2: SGHDN and FVKESK. DNA of the CDR3: TGTGCCAGCAGACCAGGGGGCTGGACTGAAGCTTTCTTT. It is translated as CASRPGGWTEAFF. Filled out from reference TRBV14 and TRBJ1-1, the complete variable domain reads EAGVTQFPSHSVIEKGQTVTLRCDPISGHDNLYWYRRVMGKEIKFLLHFVKESKQDESGMPNNRFLAERTGGTYSTLKVQPAELEDSGVYFCASRPGGWTEAFFGQGTRLTVV.

The CDR3 reads CASSYAPSDGYTF. The CDR3 DNA follows: TGTGCCAGCAGTTACGCCCCTAGCGATGGCTACACCTTC. V gene TRBV6-6 combines with J gene TRBJ1-2; D not resolved. CDR3 size: 13 residues. Looked up from germline, CDR1 is MNHNY and CDR2 is SVGAGI (reference sequence). Trimming pared 2 bases from V and 6 bases from J, leaving 10 bases between.

The rearrangement links TRBV14 to TRBJ1-3; no clear D. Germline-derived CDR1 and CDR2 are SGHDN and FVKESK. The V and J ends lost 2 bases and 0 bases respectively, with 11 bases between them. This CDR3 has 16 residues. CDR3 in DNA: TGTGCCAGCAGCCAAACAAGGCCAAGCTCTGGAAACACCATATATTTT. Its translation: CASSQTRPSSGNTIYF. The full variable domain, its missing parts supplied by reference TRBV14 and TRBJ1-3, is EAGVTQFPSHSVIEKGQTVTLRCDPISGHDNLYWYRRVMGKEIKFLLHFVKESKQDESGMPNNRFLAERTGGTYSTLKVQPAELEDSGVYFCASSQTRPSSGNTIYFGEGSWLTVV.

The CDR3 coding sequence is TGTGCCAGCAGTCTGGGGGACACCGGGGAGCTGTTTTTT. As protein: CASSLGDTGELFF. V gene TRBV27 combines with J gene TRBJ2-2; D is tentatively TRBD1 or TRBD2 (5 bases each). This CDR3 has 13 residues. Trimming shortened V by 5 bases and J by 3 bases, and 7 bases separated the two germline ends. Germline CDR1 MNHEY, CDR2 SMNVEV (reference sequence).

The gene calls are TRBV9 and TRBJ2-7, with a weak D call TRBD2 (6 bases). CDR1 SGDLS and CDR2 YYNGEE come from the germline V gene. V gave up 3 bases and J gave up 6 bases, with 19 bases separating them. CDR3 length equals 15 residues. CDR3 DNA: TGTGCCAGCAGCGAGGACGGCCTGGAGGGGAGCGAGCAGTACTTC. Translating gives CASSEDGLEGSEQYF.

The chain uses TRBV7-8 and TRBJ2-1, with D perhaps given as TRBD1 or TRBD2 (5 bases each). The length of the CDR3 is 17 residues. Germline CDR1 is SGHVS and CDR2 is FQNEAQ. Trimming removed 4 bases at V and 4 bases at J, with 20 bases between. The CDR3 region is CASSSGVRGEKYNEQFF. The CDR3 nucleotides are TGTGCCAGCAGCTCCGGGGTACGAGGGGAAAAGTACAATGAGCAGTTCTTC.

This clone occurred a few times. The rearrangement uses TRBV6-1 and TRBJ1-2; D not certain. The CDR3 totals 13 residues. Germline CDR1 reads MNHNS; CDR2 reads SASEGT. V lost 3 bases to trimming and J lost 5 bases, with 10 bases between them. CDR3 loop: CASSDWQLYGYTF. The CDR3 DNA reads TGTGCCAGCAGTGACTGGCAGTTATATGGCTACACCTTC.

This chain uses TRBV11-2 with TRBJ2-3; no definite D call. From germline, CDR1 is SGHAT and CDR2 FQNNGV. V lost 3 bases, J lost 4 bases, and 11 bases lay in between. The CDR3 contains 14 residues. The CDR3 region has the DNA TGTGCCAGCAGCTTTAGGACGAGACCAGATACGCAGTATTTT. This gives the protein CASSFRTRPDTQYF.

This clone was counted once. J is TRBJ1-5 and V is TRBV15; a possible D gene is TRBD1 (6 bases). Germline V CDR1 and CDR2: LNHNV, YYDKDF (reference sequence). The CDR3 has 16 residues. V gave up 0 bases and J gave up 2 bases, with 11 bases separating them. The CDR3 coding sequence is TGTGCCACCAGCAGAGATCTCGCAGGGGGCAATCAGCCCCAGCATTTT. This sequence encodes CATSRDLAGGNQPQHF.

This chain joins TRBV19 and TRBJ1-2; D is undetermined. This CDR3 region has 15 residues. V was trimmed by 4 bases and J by 2 bases, leaving 14 bases between them. The germline V gene encodes CDR1 LNHDA and CDR2 SQIVND (reference sequence). The CDR3 sequence is CASSSIQSLNYGYTF. The CDR3 bases are TGTGCCAGTAGTAGCATACAGAGCCTGAACTATGGCTACACCTTC.

The chain employs TRBV5-4 and TRBJ2-4; a possible D gene is TRBD2 (6 bases). V shed 1 base and J shed 7 bases, with 9 bases lying between them. CDR1 and CDR2 (germline): SGHNT, YYREEE (reference sequence). This CDR3 has 13 amino acids. Here the CDR3 reads CASSLTGENIQYF. DNA of the CDR3: TGTGCCAGCAGCTTGACGGGGGAGAACATTCAGTACTTC. The whole variable domain, remainder taken from reference TRBV5-4 and TRBJ2-4, is ETGVTQSPTHLIKTRGQQVTLRCSSQSGHNTVSWYQQALGQGPQFIFQYYREEENGRGNFPPRFSGLQFPNYSSELNVNALELDDSALYLCASSLTGENIQYFGAGTRLSVL.

This clone has only a few counts. The chain uses TRBV23-1 and TRBJ2-7, with 7 bases fitting TRBD2. TRBV23-1 is noted as an ORF with a role that remains uncertain. The J segment lost 4 bases and the V segment lost 2 bases, leaving 2 bases of the junction unmatched. This CDR3 has 13 residues. The CDR3 sequence: CASSQPRGYEQYF. In nucleotides, the CDR3 is TGCGCCAGCAGTCAACCGCGGGGGTACGAGCAGTACTTC.

This clone showed up just a few times. This chain links TRBV28 with TRBJ1-6; TRBD1 agrees at 7 bases. V was clipped by 6 bases and J by 8 bases; unmatched bases: 7. Germline CDR1 reads MDHEN; CDR2 reads SYDVKM. This CDR3 contains 14 residues. CDR3 sequence reads: CASSVQGSHSPLHF. CDR3 nucleotide sequence: TGTGCCAGCAGCGTACAGGGGTCTCATTCACCCCTCCACTTT.

This clone was picked up one time. The rearrangement joins TRBV7-3 to TRBJ1-2, with D tentatively TRBD1 (6 bases). V lost 1 base and J lost 1, with 22 bases in between. In germline, CDR1 is SGHTA, CDR2 FQGTGA. The CDR3 contains 19 residues. CDR3 amino acids: CASSLIQSSWTAGNYGYTF. The CDR3 DNA reads as TGTGCCAGCAGCTTAATCCAGTCAAGTTGGACAGCGGGTAACTATGGCTACACCTTC.

The chain employs TRBV7-2 and TRBJ1-5; D gene ambiguous. CDR3 length: 15 residues. Germline lookup yields CDR1 SGHTA and CDR2 FQGNSA. V lost 5 bases and J 4 bases, leaving 15 bases between the germline ends. This CDR3 reads CASSPTDRLNQPQHF. As DNA, the CDR3 is TGTGCCAGCAGCCCCACGGACCGGTTGAATCAGCCCCAGCATTTT.

This clone occurred once. The chain has TRBV11-1 and TRBJ2-6, with D unresolved. CDR1 and CDR2 (germline): SGHAT, FQDESV (reference sequence). V was shortened by 5 bases and J by 0 bases, with 14 bases between the two germline ends. This CDR3 has 17 amino acids. CDR3 in DNA: TGTGCCAGCAGCGCCCGTTCGGCTTACTCTGGGGCCAACGTCCTGACTTTC. It codes for CASSARSAYSGANVLTF.